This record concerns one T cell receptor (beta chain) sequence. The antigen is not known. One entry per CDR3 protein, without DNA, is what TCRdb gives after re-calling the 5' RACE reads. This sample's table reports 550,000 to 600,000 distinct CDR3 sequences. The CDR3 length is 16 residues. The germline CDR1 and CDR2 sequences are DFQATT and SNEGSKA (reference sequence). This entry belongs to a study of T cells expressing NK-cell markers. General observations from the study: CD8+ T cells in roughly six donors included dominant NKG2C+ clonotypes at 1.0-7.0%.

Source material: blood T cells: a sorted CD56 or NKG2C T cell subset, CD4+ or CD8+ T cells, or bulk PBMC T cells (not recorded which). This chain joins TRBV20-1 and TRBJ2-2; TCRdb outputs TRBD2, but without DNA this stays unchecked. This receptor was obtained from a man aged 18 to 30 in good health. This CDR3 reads CSARGTGTSGTGELFF.